The 10 T cell receptor beta chains below come from one sample, sequenced in a study of T cell responses to AZD1222 COVID-19 vaccine. TCRdb's copy holds only in-frame clones and misses some; the assay was immunoSEQ multiplex PCR. The repertoire holds around 190,000 clones, with about 91% as singletons. Material: peripheral blood, obtained 28 days after the second AZD1222 dose. Every receptor here comes from an adult who received the AZD1222 COVID-19 vaccine.

The chain's CDR3 is CAWSDGLSNQPQHF. CDR3 nucleotides: TGTGCCTGGAGTGATGGACTCAGCAATCAGCCCCAGCATTTT. The rearrangement links TRBV30 to TRBJ1-5; D gene uncertain. There are 14 residues in the CDR3. V lost 1 base and J lost 1, with 8 bases in between. The germline V gene has CDR1 GTSNPN and CDR2 SVGIG (reference sequence).

The J gene is TRBJ2-1, the V gene TRBV7-3, with D perhaps TRBD1 or TRBD2 (7 bases each). Trimming left V 5 bases short and J 7 bases short, with 21 bases between. The germline gives CDR1 SGHTA, CDR2 FQGTGA. The CDR3 consists of 16 residues. The CDR3 DNA reads TGTGCCAGCAGCCCCCGCGGCCGGCAGGGGGGGAATGAGCAGTTCTTC. Translating it yields CASSPRGRQGGNEQFF.

The rearrangement uses TRBV6-2 or TRBV6-3 and TRBJ2-7; 7 bases fit TRBD2. The V gene end was trimmed by 5 bases and the J gene end by 5 bases; junction bases not matched to a gene: 12. The CDR3 sequence is 15 residues long. Germline assignment: CDR1 MNHEY and CDR2 SVGEGT. DNA for the CDR3: TGTGCCAGCAGTCGCTCAGCTTCGACTAGCCACGAGCAGTACTTC. This codes for CASSRSASTSHEQYF.

The chain recombines TRBV28 with TRBJ1-4, with D tentatively TRBD1 (6 bases). This CDR3 contains 14 residues. V shed 3 bases and J shed 8 bases, with 13 bases lying between them. In germline, CDR1 is MDHEN, CDR2 SYDVKM. The CDR3 coding sequence is TGTGCCAGCAGTTTCCACACAGGGAACGAAAAACTGTTTTTT. Translated: CASSFHTGNEKLFF.

This chain joins TRBV6-2 or TRBV6-3 and TRBJ1-2; the match to TRBD1 covers 8 bases. The CDR3 length is 15 residues. With V trimmed by 4 bases and J by 5 bases, 9 bases remained unmatched. The V gene's germline CDR1 is MNHEY and CDR2 SVGEGT. For the CDR3, the DNA is TGTGCCAGCAGTTTCCGGGACAGGCTCCTTTATGGCTACACCTTC. Encoded protein: CASSFRDRLLYGYTF.

The CDR3 DNA reads as TGTGCCAGCAGCTTAGCAGGGGCTGCTAATATTGGCACTGAAGCTTTCTTT. Its protein is CASSLAGAANIGTEAFF. V gene TRBV7-2 combines with J gene TRBJ1-1, with D possibly TRBD1 on 5 matching bases. The V gene lost 0 bases and the J gene lost 4 bases, with 18 bases spanning the gap. This CDR3 is 17 amino acids long. Germline values: CDR1 SGHTA, CDR2 FQGNSA.

This clone was counted between two and nine times. The CDR3 loop is CASSPRTDGYTF. The CDR3 region has the DNA TGTGCCAGCAGCCCAAGGACAGATGGCTACACCTTC. The rearrangement joins TRBV7-2 to TRBJ1-2, with D possibly being TRBD1 (6 bases). The CDR3 loop spans 12 amino acids. The V gene's germline CDR1 is SGHTA and CDR2 FQGNSA. V lost 5 bases and J lost 6, with 10 bases in between. The whole variable domain, filled in from reference TRBV7-2 and TRBJ1-2, reads GAGVSQSPSNKVTEKGKDVELRCDPISGHTALYWYRQSLGQGLEFLIYFQGNSAPDKSGLPSDRFSAERTGGSVSTLTIQRTQQEDSAVYLCASSPRTDGYTFGSGTRLTVV.

The CDR3 nucleotides read TGTGCCAGCAGCCCCAGGGGGCCTGGAAACACCATATATTTT. This gives the protein CASSPRGPGNTIYF. The chain couples TRBV5-6 to TRBJ1-3, with 8 bases that match TRBD1. The length of the CDR3 is 14 residues. Germline CDR1 reads SGHDT; CDR2 reads YYEEEE. V was pared by 4 bases and J by 2 bases, with 2 bases of the junction left unmatched.

The rearrangement links TRBV29-1 to TRBJ1-1; 9 bases agree with TRBD1. The CDR3 totals 12 residues. V shed 8 bases and J 4 bases; nucleotides not matched to a gene: 5. Looked up from germline, CDR1 is SQVTM and CDR2 is ANQGSEA. CDR3 nucleotides: TGCAGCACGAGGGACAGGGTCACTGAAGCTTTCTTT. Protein product: CSTRDRVTEAFF.

The V and J genes are TRBV7-9 and TRBJ1-1; D not certain. CDR3 size: 12 residues. Germline CDR1 reads SEHNR; CDR2 reads FQNEAQ (reference sequence). Trimming removed 1 base from V and 7 bases from J, with 7 bases in between. The CDR3 here is CASSLGTVEAFF. CDR3 DNA: TGTGCCAGCAGCTTAGGGACCGTTGAAGCTTTCTTT.